The 29 T cell receptor beta chains below were found in one sample sequenced in a study of post-analysis software for immune sequencing data. The authors incorporated unique molecular identifiers into the TCR beta cDNA libraries. TCRdb redid the calling of the PCR reads with MiXCR, one entry per CDR3 protein. The table lists roughly 540,000 distinct CDR3 sequences, approximately 31% of them singletons, with 4.5% to 7.5% in the top ten. These receptors have no known antigen. General study findings and limits: There were about five TRBV segments more frequent in patients than controls, and TRBV5-6, TRBV5-1 and TRBV20-1 were among them.

Sequenced input: blood. The source is a girl aged 2 to 17 with multiple sclerosis.

With regard to this clonotype: The junction and the germline gene differ at one end; a read error may be behind it. The genes are TRBV6-5 and TRBJ2-2; D possibly corresponds to TRBD1 (6 bases). CDR3 length: 15 amino acids. Germline V CDR1 and CDR2: MNHEY, SVGAGI. The CDR3 coding sequence is TGTGCCAGCAGTCACTCGAACTGGGGGCGCGGGGAGCTGTTTTTT. This translates into CASSHSNWGRGELFF.

The genes are TRBV11-1 and TRBJ1-1, with no clear D. This CDR3 has 15 amino acids. V gave up 2 bases and J gave up 0 bases, with 10 bases separating them. Germline-derived CDR1 and CDR2 are SGHAT and FQDESV (reference sequence). As DNA, the CDR3 is TGTGCCAGCAGCTTACGGATGGGATTGAACACTGAAGCTTTCTTT. It codes for CASSLRMGLNTEAFF.

V usage is TRBV2 and J usage is TRBJ1-2; D call uncertain. Germline V lookup: CDR1 SNHLY, CDR2 FYNNEI. The CDR3 has 11 amino acids. Deletions cut 4 bases from V and 3 bases from J, with 3 bases between. For the CDR3, the DNA is TGTGCCAGCAGTGTACACTATGGCTACACCTTC. Protein sequence: CASSVHYGYTF.

A few counts support this clonotype. The rearrangement links TRBV6-5 to TRBJ2-1; D is possibly TRBD2 (7 bases). This CDR3 comprises 14 residues. Germline values: CDR1 MNHEY, CDR2 SVGAGI. V lost 7 bases and J lost 4, with 14 bases in between. The CDR3 spells CASTRGASYNEQFF. The CDR3 region has the DNA TGTGCCAGCACCCGGGGGGCCTCATACAATGAGCAGTTCTTC.

The sample holds a few counts of this clonotype. The chain carries TRBV2 and TRBJ2-3; 8 nucleotides align to TRBD2. Per the germline V gene, CDR1 is SNHLY and CDR2 is FYNNEI. J was trimmed by 3 bases and V by 6 bases; bases with no gene match: 5. The CDR3 contains 14 residues. CDR3 in amino acids: CASSLLAVTDTQYF. Written as DNA, the CDR3 is TGTGCCAGCAGCCTACTAGCGGTGACAGATACGCAGTATTTT. The whole variable domain, remainder taken from reference TRBV2 and TRBJ2-3, is EPEVTQTPSHQVTQMGQEVILRCVPISNHLYFYWYRQILGQKVEFLVSFYNNEISEKSEIFDDQFSVERPDGSNFTLKIRSTKLEDSAMYFCASSLLAVTDTQYFGPGTRLTVL.

V is TRBV5-1 and J is TRBJ2-7, with D possibly TRBD2 on 5 matching bases. CDR1 is SGHRS, CDR2 YFSETQ, per germline. CDR3 length equals 15 residues. Trimming took 0 bases from V and 3 from J, leaving 13 bases between them. CDR3 in DNA: TGCGCCAGCAGCTTGGGGGTCGGGATCTACTACGAGCAGTACTTC. It is translated as CASSLGVGIYYEQYF.

The chain links TRBV20-1 to TRBJ1-1, with D uncertain. This CDR3 has 11 amino acids. V lost 0 bases to trimming and J lost 10 bases, with 9 bases between them. From germline, CDR1 is DFQATT and CDR2 SNEGSKA (reference sequence). CDR3 DNA sequence: TGCAGTGCTAGAGACCCCGATTTAGCTTTCTTT. Translating it yields CSARDPDLAFF.

The V and J genes are TRBV5-1 and TRBJ2-1, with TRBD2 matching over 7 bases. Germline CDR1 SGHRS, CDR2 YFSETQ. CDR3 size: 17 residues. Losses at the gene ends were 0 bases for V and 7 bases for J; bases not matched to a gene: 13. CDR3 coding DNA: TGCGCCAGCAGCTTGGCGGCGCCAGGCGGGGGATGGAATGAGCAGTTCTTC. Translated, it gives CASSLAAPGGGWNEQFF.

The J gene is TRBJ1-2, the V gene TRBV5-1; D not resolved. V shed 4 bases and J shed 0 bases, with 22 bases lying between them. Germline CDR1 SGHRS, CDR2 YFSETQ. This CDR3 contains 18 residues. CDR3: CASSGPPGTWLANYGYTF. The DNA of the CDR3 is TGCGCCAGCAGCGGCCCGCCTGGCACCTGGTTAGCTAACTATGGCTACACCTTC.

On this clonotype: It may be a read error: a sequence one base away is much more abundant. The chain recombines TRBV3-1 with TRBJ2-7, with TRBD1 identical over 7 bases. This CDR3 spans 17 amino acids. Germline V lookup: CDR1 LGHDT, CDR2 YNNKEL (reference sequence). V shed 5 bases and J 7 bases; nucleotides not matched to a gene: 20. CDR3 sequence: CASSFQTGRLEYNEQYF. CDR3 bases: TGTGCCAGCAGCTTCCAGACAGGGCGGCTGGAATACAATGAGCAGTACTTC.

The chain is built from TRBV5-1 and TRBJ2-1; 12 positions match TRBD1. The CDR3 totals 15 residues. Germline loops: CDR1 SGHRS, CDR2 YFSETQ. V was pared by 4 bases and J by 8 bases, with 7 bases of the junction left unmatched. In nucleotides, the CDR3 is TGCGCCAGCAGCCTACCGGGACAGGGGGCGGATGAGCAGTTCTTC. Translation: CASSLPGQGADEQFF.

The sample holds many counts of this clonotype. The gene calls are TRBV10-3 and TRBJ2-7; D may be TRBD1 (5 bases). CDR3 size: 13 residues. Trimming pared 6 bases from V and 8 bases from J, leaving 17 bases between. CDR1 and CDR2 from the germline V gene are ENHRY and SYGVKD. CDR3 sequence reads: CAISQEPQGQQYF. CDR3 DNA: TGTGCCATCAGCCAGGAACCTCAGGGCCAGCAGTACTTC.

This clonotype has just a few counts. The chain carries TRBV12-3 or TRBV12-4 and TRBJ2-5; the match to TRBD1 covers 8 bases. Unmatched junction bases numbered 7, after V lost 5 bases and J lost 5 bases. The CDR3 runs to 14 residues. This chain's CDR3 is CASSGGTGGETQYF. CDR3 nucleotides: TGTGCCAGCAGTGGCGGGACAGGTGGCGAGACCCAGTACTTC.

This chain links TRBV6-1 with TRBJ1-1; D is perhaps TRBD1 (6 bases). V was pared by 7 bases and J by 0 bases, with 15 bases between. Germline V gene data show CDR1 as MNHNS and CDR2 as SASEGT. The CDR3 runs 15 residues. The CDR3 loop is CASKRTVLMNTEAFF. In DNA, the CDR3 is TGTGCCAGCAAACGGACAGTACTGATGAACACTGAAGCTTTCTTT.

This chain connects TRBV9 to TRBJ2-1, with TRBD1 as a possible D gene (5 bases). The CDR3 covers 17 residues. Per the germline V gene, CDR1 is SGDLS and CDR2 is YYNGEE. V lost 2 bases and J 8 bases, leaving 23 bases between the germline ends. CDR3 amino acids: CASSVSWSIGDRYEQFF. CDR3 nucleotide sequence: TGTGCCAGCAGCGTTAGTTGGTCGATAGGGGATAGGTATGAGCAGTTCTTC.

A few counts support this clonotype. V is TRBV20-1 and J is TRBJ2-1; 7 bases map to TRBD2. Germline V lookup: CDR1 DFQATT, CDR2 SNEGSKA (reference sequence). The CDR3 spans 13 residues. V shed 6 bases, J shed 6 bases, and the junction held 8 bases outside the gene matches. The CDR3 loop is CSARPPGGNEQFF. CDR3 sequence (DNA): TGCAGTGCCCGGCCCCCGGGGGGCAATGAGCAGTTCTTC.

The genes are TRBV7-9 and TRBJ1-4; D not resolved. This CDR3 has 15 residues. V was trimmed by 1 base and J by 1 base, leaving 7 bases between them. Germline V gives CDR1 SEHNR, CDR2 FQNEAQ (reference sequence). In DNA form, the CDR3 reads TGTGCCAGCAGCTTAGGGCGGAGAACTAATGAAAAACTGTTTTTT. This codes for CASSLGRRTNEKLFF.

This clonotype was picked up a small number of times. The chain links TRBV25-1 to TRBJ1-2; D gene unclear. Germline-derived CDR1 and CDR2 are MGHDK and SYGVNS. The CDR3 extends over 11 amino acids. Trimming shortened V by 4 bases and J by 8 bases, and 8 bases separated the two germline ends. CDR3 residues: CASSGTVGYTF. Written as DNA, the CDR3 is TGTGCCAGCAGTGGTACTGTGGGCTACACCTTC.

V gene TRBV20-1 combines with J gene TRBJ1-5; D perhaps matches TRBD1 (5 bases). This CDR3 is 14 amino acids long. The germline CDR1 and CDR2 sequences are DFQATT and SNEGSKA (reference sequence). Trimming removed 3 bases at V and 5 bases at J, with 14 bases between. The CDR3: CSASIAGGDQPQHF. The DNA for the CDR3 is TGCAGTGCTAGTATAGCGGGGGGGGATCAGCCCCAGCATTTT.

The genes are TRBV5-1 and TRBJ2-1; D could derive from TRBD1 or TRBD2 (5 bases each). The CDR3 has 16 residues. Trimming removed 3 bases at V and 0 bases at J, with 13 bases between. Germline CDR1 and CDR2: SGHRS and YFSETQ. CDR3 in amino acids: CASSSTAASSYNEQFF. The DNA of the CDR3 is TGCGCCAGCAGCTCGACAGCGGCTTCCTCCTACAATGAGCAGTTCTTC.

V is TRBV20-1 and J is TRBJ2-7, with D uncertain. The CDR3 loop spans 13 amino acids. Trimming left V 3 bases short and J 0 bases short, with 9 bases between. Germline values: CDR1 DFQATT, CDR2 SNEGSKA (reference sequence). For the CDR3, the DNA is TGCAGTGCTAGCCGGACGGTCTCCTACGAGCAGTACTTC. It translates to CSASRTVSYEQYF.

J is TRBJ2-7 and V is TRBV6-5; 10 bases are shared with TRBD1. Germline V gene lookup returns CDR1 MNHEY and CDR2 SVGAGI. The J segment lost 2 bases and the V segment lost 6 bases, leaving 10 bases of the junction unmatched. This CDR3 has 16 amino acids. In DNA, the CDR3 is TGTGCCAGCAGATCAGTACCGGGACAGGGGACCTACGAGCAGTACTTC. Protein: CASRSVPGQGTYEQYF.

This clonotype was seen a few times. V and J are TRBV20-1 and TRBJ1-2; D is ambiguous. V lost 0 bases, J lost 4 bases, and 9 bases lay in between. The CDR3 is 13 residues long. In germline, CDR1 is DFQATT, CDR2 SNEGSKA (reference sequence). CDR3 loop: CSAREGVSYGYTF. The CDR3, as DNA: TGCAGTGCTAGAGAAGGAGTCTCCTATGGCTACACCTTC.

V usage is TRBV29-1 and J usage is TRBJ2-7; D tentatively reads TRBD1 or TRBD2 (5 bases each). Germline assignment: CDR1 SQVTM and CDR2 ANQGSEA. The CDR3 consists of 14 residues. This CDR3 reads CSFTAVGVGNEQYF. For the CDR3, the DNA is TGCAGTTTTACCGCTGTGGGGGTCGGGAATGAGCAGTACTTC.

The chain joins TRBV5-1 to TRBJ2-2; 8 bases line up with TRBD1. CDR1 is SGHRS and CDR2 is YFSETQ in the germline V gene. The CDR3 has 15 amino acids. V shed 3 bases, J shed 4 bases, and the junction held 5 bases outside the gene matches. The CDR3 DNA is TGCGCCAGCAGCTCAGGGGGCAAGAGCACCGGGGAGCTGTTTTTT. As protein: CASSSGGKSTGELFF.

The gene calls are TRBV11-1 and TRBJ1-1; 7 bases line up with TRBD1. Looked up from germline, CDR1 is SGHAT and CDR2 is FQDESV (reference sequence). The ends lost 3 bases at V and 1 base at J; junction bases unmatched: 5. The CDR3 loop spans 15 amino acids. CDR3 nucleotides: TGTGCCAGCAGCTTGGACAGGCCCACGAACACTGAAGCTTTCTTT. Amino acids: CASSLDRPTNTEAFF.

The rearrangement links TRBV12-3 or TRBV12-4 to TRBJ2-3; TRBD2 agrees at 9 bases. This CDR3 is built from 14 residues. After removal of 7 bases from V and 5 bases from J, the junction contained 7 bases not matched to a gene. The chain's CDR3 is CASTAGGPEDTQYF. DNA of the CDR3: TGTGCCAGCACCGCGGGGGGGCCAGAAGATACGCAGTATTTT.

This rearrangement joins TRBV6-5 to TRBJ2-2; D unclear. The V gene lost 2 bases and the J gene lost 7 bases, with 5 bases spanning the gap. The CDR3 runs to 12 residues. CDR1 and CDR2 (germline): MNHEY, SVGAGI. The CDR3 is CASSYGGGELFF. The CDR3 nucleotides are TGTGCCAGCAGTTACGGCGGCGGGGAGCTGTTTTTT.

The J gene is TRBJ1-1, the V gene TRBV12-3 or TRBV12-4; D is perhaps TRBD1 (5 bases). V lost 8 bases to trimming and J lost 2 bases, with 12 bases between them. The CDR3 runs to 13 residues. Here the CDR3 DNA reads TGTGCCAGCCGCGACAGCATCAACACTGAAGCTTTCTTT. Protein product: CASRDSINTEAFF.